This T cell receptor (beta chain) is from a study of blood T cell repertoires in COVID-19. Looking at the study overall: Spain, Italy and the United States supplied samples that represented acute and convalescent COVID-19. Sources were T cells, B-cell-depleted T cells, or PBMCs; the material itself was cDNA or gDNA.

There are 13 residues in the CDR3. Looked up from germline, CDR1 is SGHDN and CDR2 is FVKESK. Between the trimmed V and J ends, which lost 1 base and 2 bases, there was a span of 5 bases. As processed by the authors: Estimation of nucleated cell counts was performed using reference gene primer amplification. Method: immunoSEQ multiplex PCR; TCRdb's copy keeps in-frame clones and lacks some. V and J calls plus clone size are reproduced from that table; the DNA served to infer D and trimming. The data contain about 140,000 clones, just under 85% of them singletons. Clinical histories supplied by participants themselves formed the basis of cohort assignment.

The sequencing input was PBMCs or T cells enriched from blood (not recorded which). The chain couples TRBV14 to TRBJ1-2; no reliable D call. The source is a woman between 50 and 59 years old with acute COVID-19. CDR3 amino acids: CASSQVRNYGYTF. The CDR3 region has the DNA TGTGCCAGCAGCCAAGTACGGAACTATGGCTACACCTTC.